What follows describes a single T cell receptor beta chain. No antigen is known for it. The CDR3 extends over 13 amino acids. Germline CDR1 LNHNV, CDR2 YYDKDF (reference sequence). Deletions cut 0 bases from V and 4 bases from J, with 6 bases between. The data were produced by immunoSEQ multiplex PCR, yet TCRdb's version contains in-frame clones alone and is incomplete. Of tens of thousands of clones in the sample, roughly 90% are singletons; the top ten hold around 0.11%. The source of the sample is a study of graft-versus-host responses after intestinal transplantation. The source of this sequence is a human donor who received an intestinal transplant. The sample was unstimulated CD4+ T cells sorted from spleen or lymph node cells, taken before intestinal transplant. The V and J genes are TRBV15 and TRBJ1-2; D is unclear. CDR3 amino acids: CATSRDVAYGYTF. The CDR3 region has the DNA TGTGCCACCAGCAGAGATGTGGCCTATGGCTACACCTTC.